The clone carrying this T cell receptor (beta chain) is large by share. The source of the sample is a study of spatial heterogeneity in lung cancer. Specified time point: sample taken at primary tumor resection. Untreated early-stage non-small cell lung cancer patients, over 55 in total, were the donors. TCRs were sequenced from unsorted whole RNA of tumor, nontumor lung or PBMC. TCRdb ran MiXCR on the 5' RACE reads and lists one entry per CDR3 protein. The sample lists about 710 distinct CDR3 sequences; 9.5% to 14% were seen once. The germline V gene encodes CDR1 MDHEN and CDR2 SYDVKM. V was clipped by 6 bases and J by 8 bases; unmatched bases: 9. This CDR3 has 15 residues.

Specimen: normal lung tissue next to the tumor, collected at surgery. V and J are TRBV28 and TRBJ1-6; 8 positions agree with TRBD1. The TCR was taken from a male donor with early-stage non-small cell lung cancer. The CDR3 nucleotides read TGTGCCAGCAGCATACTGACAGGGGAGGATTCACCCCTCCACTTT. Amino acids: CASSILTGEDSPLHF.